This TCR beta chain was retrieved from a study of shared T cell receptors in the human thymus. Assay: immunoSEQ multiplex PCR; the TCRdb copy retains only in-frame clones and omits some. The table includes 700,000 to 750,000 clones, 70% to 90% detected once. The CDR3 totals 13 residues. The germline V gene has CDR1 MNHNS and CDR2 SASEGT. Trimming stripped 8 bases from V and 2 bases from J, with 12 bases between. The sample was also reused in another study, on human thymus T cells. That source notes: Apparent skewing of V and J gene usage characterized both thymic and blood repertoires.

This clonotype was obtained from a girl less than two years old with a congenital heart defect. The chain carries TRBV6-1 and TRBJ1-2; D unclear. The specimen sequenced was thymocytes. CDR3 bases: TGTGCCAGCCGTCGGGTCAGAAACTATGGCTACACCTTC. Encoded protein: CASRRVRNYGYTF.